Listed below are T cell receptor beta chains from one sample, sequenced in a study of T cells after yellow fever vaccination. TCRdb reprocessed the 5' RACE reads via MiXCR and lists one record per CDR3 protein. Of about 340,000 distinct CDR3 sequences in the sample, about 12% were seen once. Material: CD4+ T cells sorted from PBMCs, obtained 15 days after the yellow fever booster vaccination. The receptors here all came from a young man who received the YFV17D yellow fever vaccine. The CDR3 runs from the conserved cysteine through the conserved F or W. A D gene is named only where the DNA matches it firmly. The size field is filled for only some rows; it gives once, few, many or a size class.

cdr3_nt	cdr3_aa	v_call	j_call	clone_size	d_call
TGTGCCAGCAGTGACGAGGGTGGCTACACCTTC	CASSDEGGYTF	TRBV2	TRBJ1-2	.	.
TGTGCCAGCAGCCCCAGACGGTTTAGCAATCAGCCCCAGCATTTT	CASSPRRFSNQPQHF	TRBV6-2/TRBV6-3	TRBJ1-5	.	.
TGTGCCATCAGGGGAACAGGGAGCTCTGGAAACACCATATATTTT	CAIRGTGSSGNTIYF	TRBV10-3	TRBJ1-3	many	.
TGTGCCAGCAGTTTCGGGACGGCTGGTTCATCCCTCCACTTT	CASSFGTAGSSLHF	TRBV12-3/TRBV12-4	TRBJ1-6	few	.
TGCGCCAGCAGCTTGAGTAGCCCGAACACAGATACGCAGTATTTT	CASSLSSPNTDTQYF	TRBV5-1	TRBJ2-3	.	.
TGTGCCAGCAGCTTAGCAAGGACGCAGAACACTGAAGCTTTCTTT	CASSLARTQNTEAFF	TRBV7-2	TRBJ1-1	few	.
TGCGCCAGCAGCTTGGATTCAGGGGGCGGCGGCTACACCTTC	CASSLDSGGGGYTF	TRBV5-1	TRBJ1-2	.	TRBD1
TGCAGTGCTACTCATAGCGGGCCCGTTTCCGATACGCAGTATTTT	CSATHSGPVSDTQYF	TRBV20-1	TRBJ2-3	.	TRBD2
TGTGCCAGTAGTATAAAACAGGGAGATACGCAGTATTTT	CASSIKQGDTQYF	TRBV19	TRBJ2-3	once	.
TGTGCCAGCAGCCCGACAGGGTTACGTTCACCCCTCCACTTT	CASSPTGLRSPLHF	TRBV5-6	TRBJ1-6	few	TRBD1
TGTGCCAGCAAATTCACATACAATCAGCCCCAGCATTTT	CASKFTYNQPQHF	TRBV6-1	TRBJ1-5	.	.
TGCAGTGCGAGCAGTAATGAAAAACTGTTTTTT	CSASSNEKLFF	TRBV20-1	TRBJ1-4	.	.
TGTGCCAGCAGTTTAACAGGGGCCCCCTACGAGCAGTACTTC	CASSLTGAPYEQYF	TRBV12-3/TRBV12-4	TRBJ2-7	few	TRBD1